The present TCR beta chain was sequenced within a study of blood T cell repertoires in COVID-19. In the study overall: Acute and convalescent COVID-19 specimens originated in the United States, Italy and Spain.

Trimming pared 8 bases from V and 0 bases from J, leaving 7 bases between. The V gene's germline CDR1 is SGHNT and CDR2 YENEEA. The CDR3 length is 13 residues. The assay was immunoSEQ multiplex PCR, and TCRdb's table has in-frame clones only and misses some. This repertoire shows tens of thousands of clones, nearly 95% found once; its top ten account for 4.6%. Sequencing used peripheral blood. The chain employs TRBV11-3 and TRBJ2-2, with D possibly TRBD1 on 5 matching bases. This sequence was found in a man aged 50-60 years with active COVID-19. CDR3 amino acids: CASCRANTGELFF. The CDR3 region has the DNA TGTGCCAGCTGCAGGGCGAACACCGGGGAGCTGTTTTTT.